Listed here are 25 T cell receptor beta chains from one sample, sequenced in a study of blood T cell repertoires in COVID-19. The repertoire was sequenced with immunoSEQ multiplex PCR; TCRdb's copy has only in-frame clones and lacks some. The sample lists about 220,000 clones, about four fifths seen once, with approximately 6.8% in the top ten. The sample taken for sequencing was PBMCs or T cells enriched from blood (not recorded which). These receptors were collected from a woman between 35 and 50 years old who had recovered from COVID-19.

The rearrangement joins TRBV5-5 to TRBJ1-6; perhaps TRBD1 as D (6 bases). Trimming stripped 0 bases from V and 9 bases from J, with 10 bases between. The CDR3 loop spans 14 amino acids. From germline, CDR1 is SGHKS and CDR2 YYEKEE (reference sequence). This CDR3 is CASSLVQGRSPLHF. The CDR3 region has the DNA TGTGCCAGCAGCTTGGTGCAGGGGCGTTCACCCCTCCACTTT.

The chain employs TRBV6-2 or TRBV6-3 and TRBJ1-1, with 11 bases that match TRBD1. V shed 0 bases and J 9 bases; nucleotides not matched to a gene: 6. Germline V gives CDR1 MNHEY, CDR2 SVGEGT. The CDR3 is 15 amino acids. CDR3 bases: TGTGCCAGCAGTTACTCCCCCCGGGACAGGGGGAAAGCTTTCTTT. It translates to CASSYSPRDRGKAFF.

The chain recombines TRBV28 with TRBJ1-2; 9 positions match TRBD1. This CDR3 comprises 14 residues. V trimming: 5 bases; J trimming: 3 bases; junction bases outside the gene matches: 4. In germline, CDR1 is MDHEN, CDR2 SYDVKM. The CDR3 protein is CASSQGQGHYGYTF. In DNA, the CDR3 is TGTGCCAGCAGTCAGGGACAGGGCCACTATGGCTACACCTTC.

The J gene is TRBJ1-5, the V gene TRBV10-3, with 7 nucleotides matching TRBD1. The CDR3 has 14 amino acids. Germline V gives CDR1 ENHRY, CDR2 SYGVKD. Trimming took 6 bases from V and 7 from J; bases not matched to a gene: 9. The CDR3 DNA reads TGTGCCATCAGGGGTGACAGGGATGGGCAGCCCCAGCATTTT. The encoded protein is CAIRGDRDGQPQHF.

This clone has a handful of counts. The V call is TRBV7-9, the J call TRBJ2-1; tentatively, D is TRBD2 (5 bases). From germline, CDR1 is SEHNR and CDR2 FQNEAQ (reference sequence). Between the trimmed V and J ends, which lost 5 bases and 0 bases, there was a span of 11 bases. The CDR3 has 15 amino acids. In nucleotides, the CDR3 is TGTGCCAGCAGCGCTCGAGGGAGCTCCTACAATGAGCAGTTCTTC. The encoded protein is CASSARGSSYNEQFF.

This chain links TRBV7-2 with TRBJ2-7; no definite D call. The CDR3 is 13 residues long. Trimming removed 2 bases at V and 3 bases at J, with 8 bases between. Germline lookup yields CDR1 SGHTA and CDR2 FQGNSA. The CDR3 sequence: CASSLLSLYEQYF. In nucleotides, the CDR3 is TGTGCCAGCAGCTTACTATCCCTCTACGAGCAGTACTTC.

V gene TRBV10-1 combines with J gene TRBJ2-3, with 7 bases fitting TRBD1. The CDR3 is made up of 13 amino acids. Trimming at V came to 5 bases and at J to 7 bases, leaving 6 bases not matched to a gene. CDR1 is WNHNN, CDR2 SYGVQD, per germline (reference sequence). The CDR3 protein is CASSSRDSNTQYF. Written as DNA, the CDR3 is TGCGCCAGCAGTTCCCGGGACAGCAATACGCAGTATTTT.

This clone was detected only a few times. This chain connects TRBV10-1 to TRBJ2-7; TRBD2 aligns across 14 bases. Trimming removed 5 bases from V and 5 bases from J; junction bases left unmatched: 11. The CDR3 totals 17 residues. Germline lookup yields CDR1 WNHNN and CDR2 SYGVQD (reference sequence). The CDR3: CASSRSSGLAGGNEQYF. DNA for the CDR3: TGCGCCAGCAGTAGAAGCTCCGGACTAGCGGGAGGTAACGAGCAGTACTTC.

The chain links TRBV7-9 to TRBJ2-1, with TRBD2 as a possible D gene (6 bases). Germline V lookup: CDR1 SEHNR, CDR2 FQNEAQ (reference sequence). The CDR3 is 16 amino acids. Trimming stripped 0 bases from V and 1 base from J, with 10 bases between. The CDR3 loop is CASSLAGTPSYNEQFF. CDR3 in DNA: TGTGCCAGCAGCTTAGCCGGGACTCCTTCCTACAATGAGCAGTTCTTC.

This chain's CDR3 is CASSFPGAATNEKLFF. The CDR3 DNA is TGTGCCAGCAGTTTCCCAGGGGCGGCAACTAATGAAAAACTGTTTTTT. This chain links TRBV5-5 with TRBJ1-4; TRBD1 might be the D (6 bases). V was cut by 5 bases and J by 0 bases, with 14 bases left in between. The CDR3 has 16 residues. Germline V gene lookup returns CDR1 SGHKS and CDR2 YYEKEE (reference sequence).

This rearrangement joins TRBV28 to TRBJ1-2; D not resolved. Trimming left V 6 bases short and J 3 bases short, with 17 bases between. CDR3 length: 15 residues. Germline loops: CDR1 MDHEN, CDR2 SYDVKM. The CDR3: CASRELGGRDYGYTF. In DNA form, the CDR3 reads TGTGCCAGCAGGGAATTGGGAGGGCGAGACTATGGCTACACCTTC.

V usage is TRBV9 and J usage is TRBJ2-5; TRBD2 agrees at 9 bases. V dropped 0 bases and J dropped 3; count of bases not matched to a gene: 9. Germline V gives CDR1 SGDLS, CDR2 YYNGEE. This CDR3 spans 17 amino acids. CDR3 coding DNA: TGTGCCAGCAGCGTAGGAGGTAATAGCGGGAGTGAAGAGACCCAGTACTTC. Translation: CASSVGGNSGSEETQYF.

V usage is TRBV29-1 and J usage is TRBJ2-1; D perhaps matches TRBD1 (6 bases). Germline V CDR1 and CDR2: SQVTM, ANQGSEA. The length of the CDR3 is 14 residues. Trimming shortened V by 7 bases and J by 8 bases, and 21 bases separated the two germline ends. CDR3 residues: CSAIPDLQGYEQFF. DNA for the CDR3: TGCAGCGCAATACCAGATCTACAGGGATATGAGCAGTTCTTC.

The chain has TRBV11-2 and TRBJ2-2, with 16 bases that match TRBD2. The length of the CDR3 is 18 residues. With V trimmed by 5 bases and J by 6 bases, 9 bases remained unmatched. Germline V CDR1 and CDR2: SGHAT, FQNNGV. The CDR3 nucleotides read TGTGCCAGCAGCCTCCGGGGACTAGCGGGAGGGCCGGCCGGGGAGCTGTTTTTT. As protein: CASSLRGLAGGPAGELFF.

V usage is TRBV9 and J usage is TRBJ1-1, with TRBD1 identical over 9 bases. CDR3 length: 17 residues. Germline assignment: CDR1 SGDLS and CDR2 YYNGEE. The J segment lost 1 base and the V segment lost 2 bases, leaving 9 bases of the junction unmatched. This CDR3 reads CASSVSPSDRGNTEAFF. The CDR3 DNA reads TGTGCCAGCAGCGTTTCCCCTTCGGACAGGGGGAACACTGAAGCTTTCTTT.

The chain has TRBV24-1 and TRBJ1-2; 7 nucleotides agree with TRBD1. Germline values: CDR1 KGHDR, CDR2 SFDVKD. The ends lost 3 bases at V and 3 bases at J; junction bases unmatched: 0. The length of the CDR3 is 13 residues. In DNA form, the CDR3 reads TGTGCCACCAGTGATACAGGGGACTATGGCTACACCTTC. As protein: CATSDTGDYGYTF.

J is TRBJ2-3 and V is TRBV14; D is perhaps TRBD2 (6 bases). CDR3 size: 17 residues. V was pared by 4 bases and J by 0 bases, with 17 bases between. Germline V gene sequence: CDR1 SGHDN, CDR2 FVKESK. CDR3 bases: TGTGCCAGCAGCCCCAAGAGGGTACTAGCCAGCACAGATACGCAGTATTTT. Translated, it gives CASSPKRVLASTDTQYF.

V is TRBV29-1 and J is TRBJ1-2; 10 positions match TRBD1. The V segment lost 6 bases and the J segment 11 bases; nucleotides outside the gene matches: 12. CDR1 is SQVTM and CDR2 is ANQGSEA in the germline V gene. This CDR3 spans 13 amino acids. The CDR3 DNA reads TGCAGCGTGGATATCTTGGGACAGGGGAGGTACACCTTC. Amino acid sequence: CSVDILGQGRYTF. Full variable domain (outside the CDR3, taken from reference TRBV29-1 and TRBJ1-2): SAVISQKPSRDICQRGTSLTIQCQVDSQVTMMFWYRQQPGQSLTLIATANQGSEATYESGFVIDKFPISRPNLTFSTLTVSNMSPEDSSIYLCSVDILGQGRYTFGSGTRLTVV.

This chain uses TRBV10-3 with TRBJ1-2; a weak D match, TRBD1 (6 bases). Germline V gene data show CDR1 as ENHRY and CDR2 as SYGVKD. This CDR3 has 15 amino acids. V was cut by 1 base and J by 3 bases, with 12 bases left in between. The CDR3 DNA reads as TGTGCCATCAGTGAGTTCAGGGGAGCAGACTATGGCTACACCTTC. It specifies CAISEFRGADYGYTF.

V usage is TRBV5-4 and J usage is TRBJ1-2; 8 bases align to TRBD1. The CDR3 length is 15 residues. Trimming took 2 bases from V and 7 from J; bases not matched to a gene: 10. Germline CDR1 and CDR2: SGHNT and YYREEE (reference sequence). The CDR3 region has the DNA TGTGCCAGCAGCTTACCAGGGGGCCGCGACGCTGGCTACACCTTC. It codes for CASSLPGGRDAGYTF.

This sequence joins TRBV4-1 and TRBJ1-6; possibly TRBD1 for D (6 bases). CDR3 length equals 14 residues. Germline loops: CDR1 MGHRA, CDR2 YSYEKL. Trimming stripped 1 base from V and 8 bases from J, with 9 bases between. CDR3 coding DNA: TGCGCCAGCAGCCAAGGACAGGAGGATTCACCCCTCCACTTT. It is translated as CASSQGQEDSPLHF.

The chain uses TRBV27 and TRBJ1-2; D gene unclear. The CDR3 extends over 15 amino acids. From germline, CDR1 is MNHEY and CDR2 SMNVEV (reference sequence). V lost 2 bases and J lost 4, with 14 bases in between. CDR3 sequence: CASSLSEGWGYGYTF. The CDR3, as DNA: TGTGCCAGCAGTTTAAGTGAGGGTTGGGGCTATGGCTACACCTTC.

This clone has only one observation. The chain carries TRBV10-3 and TRBJ2-1; TRBD2 matches at 14 bases. This CDR3 contains 16 residues. J lost 3 bases, V lost 4 bases, and 2 bases had no gene match. The V gene's germline CDR1 is ENHRY and CDR2 SYGVKD. CDR3: CAISAGLAGVYNEQFF. The CDR3 coding sequence is TGTGCCATCAGTGCGGGACTAGCGGGAGTCTACAATGAGCAGTTCTTC.

The chain carries TRBV12-3 or TRBV12-4 and TRBJ1-1; 7 bases map to TRBD1. This CDR3 is 12 amino acids long. Trimming removed 5 bases from V and 10 bases from J; junction bases left unmatched: 7. In nucleotides, the CDR3 is TGTGCCAGCAGTCAGGACAGGCCCCCAGCTTTCTTT. This encodes CASSQDRPPAFF.

The rearrangement links TRBV15 to TRBJ2-5, with 8 bases lining up with TRBD1. Germline V gene data show CDR1 as LNHNV and CDR2 as YYDKDF (reference sequence). Germline trimming cut 1 base from V and 2 bases from J; bases unmatched to any gene: 9. The CDR3 loop spans 17 amino acids. For the CDR3, the DNA is TGTGCCACCAGCAGAGGGATGGGACAGGCGGTTCAAGAGACCCAGTACTTC. The encoded protein is CATSRGMGQAVQETQYF.